Listed here are 25 T cell receptor beta chains from one sample, sequenced in a study of OX40 agonist ivuxolimab in advanced cancers. The protocol was immunoSEQ multiplex PCR, while the TCRdb copy is restricted to in-frame clones and leaves out a portion. Counted here are fewer than 30,000 clones, roughly 86% occurring once; the ten biggest clones make up nearly 20%. The material sequenced was CD4+ or CD8+ T cells sorted from blood, taken in a trial of the OX40 agonist ivuxolimab. These receptors were taken from an adult with an advanced solid tumor such as melanoma, head and neck, liver or kidney cancer.

The chain links TRBV29-1 to TRBJ2-3; D remains ambiguous. V was cut by 4 bases and J by 4 bases, with 24 bases left in between. The CDR3 is 17 residues long. Germline assignment: CDR1 SQVTM and CDR2 ANQGSEA. The CDR3 DNA sequence: TGCAGCGTTGCCGGGCAGACTGCCGGGCCGAAGGCAGATACGCAGTATTTT. Translating gives CSVAGQTAGPKADTQYF.

This sequence joins TRBV19 and TRBJ1-1; no clear D. Between the trimmed V and J ends, which lost 1 base and 2 bases, there was a span of 5 bases. CDR1 and CDR2 from the germline V gene are LNHDA and SQIVND (reference sequence). The CDR3 is 13 amino acids. The CDR3 region has the DNA TGTGCCAGTAGTATAGCCCCTAACACTGAAGCTTTCTTT. Protein product: CASSIAPNTEAFF.

On this clone itself: The junction departs from germline at one end; a sequencing error may be responsible. The V call is TRBV27, the J call TRBJ2-2; 11 bases agree with TRBD2. Germline lookup yields CDR1 MNHEY and CDR2 SMNVEV (reference sequence). The CDR3 spans 16 residues. In DNA form, the CDR3 reads TGTGCCGGCAGTTTGAGACTAGCGGGGACCCCCGGGGAGCTGTTTTTT. It yields the protein CAGSLRLAGTPGELFF.

The chain joins TRBV6-1 to TRBJ2-7; TRBD2 is a possible D gene (5 bases). The V gene lost 0 bases and the J gene lost 2 bases, with 11 bases spanning the gap. The germline gives CDR1 MNHNS, CDR2 SASEGT. This CDR3 comprises 15 residues. This CDR3 reads CASSEAWTSPYEQYF. The CDR3 bases are TGTGCCAGCAGTGAAGCCTGGACTTCCCCCTACGAGCAGTACTTC.

The V and J genes are TRBV4-1 and TRBJ2-3; tentative D call: TRBD2 (5 bases). Germline V lookup: CDR1 MGHRA, CDR2 YSYEKL. With 1 base removed from V and 2 bases from J, the gap between germline ends came to 7 bases. The CDR3 is 14 amino acids. The CDR3 loop reads CASSQAGITDTQYF. The CDR3 nucleotides are TGCGCCAGCAGCCAAGCGGGGATCACAGATACGCAGTATTTT.

V is TRBV5-5 and J is TRBJ1-4; D possibly corresponds to TRBD1 (5 bases). This CDR3 contains 14 residues. Germline CDR1 is SGHKS and CDR2 is YYEKEE (reference sequence). With 2 bases removed from V and 2 bases from J, the gap between germline ends came to 7 bases. The CDR3, as DNA: TGTGCCAGCAGCTTAGGGGACACTAATGAAAAACTGTTTTTT. Amino acids: CASSLGDTNEKLFF.

This chain links TRBV7-3 with TRBJ2-1; TRBD1 or TRBD2 may be the D gene (5 bases each). Germline V gene data show CDR1 as SGHTA and CDR2 as FQGTGA. This CDR3 region has 16 residues. The germline V and J ends were trimmed by 1 base and 2 bases, with 12 bases remaining between them. CDR3 nucleotides: TGTGCCAGCAGCTTAAGTGGTTGGGGGACCTACAATGAGCAGTTCTTC. Translating it yields CASSLSGWGTYNEQFF.

The CDR3 region is CASSWGSTTYEQYF. CDR3 nucleotide sequence: TGTGCCAGCAGCTGGGGATCCACAACCTACGAGCAGTACTTC. The gene calls are TRBV5-6 and TRBJ2-7; no reliable D call. The CDR3 consists of 14 residues. CDR1 and CDR2 (germline): SGHDT, YYEEEE. V shed 3 bases and J shed 2 bases, with 12 bases lying between them. Full variable domain (missing parts from reference TRBV5-6 and TRBJ2-7): DAGVTQSPTHLIKTRGQQVTLRCSPKSGHDTVSWYQQALGQGPQFIFQYYEEEERQRGNFPDRFSGHQFPNYSSELNVNALLLGDSALYLCASSWGSTTYEQYFGPGTRLTVT.

Turning to this clone: Other DNA sequences within the sample encode an identical CDR3. This chain's CDR3 is CASDQGLGEQYF. For the CDR3, the DNA is TGTGCCAGTGACCAGGGGCTGGGCGAGCAGTACTTC. This chain joins TRBV11-3 and TRBJ2-7; D is possibly TRBD1 (6 bases). V was cut by 9 bases and J by 6 bases, with 15 bases left in between. This CDR3 is built from 12 residues. In germline, CDR1 is SGHNT, CDR2 YENEEA.

The V gene is TRBV9, the J gene TRBJ2-1; the D is unclear. The CDR3 covers 14 residues. Germline assignment: CDR1 SGDLS and CDR2 YYNGEE. The V and J ends lost 3 bases and 3 bases respectively, with 10 bases between them. CDR3 protein: CASSAVQIYNEQFF. The CDR3 bases are TGTGCCAGCAGCGCAGTTCAAATCTACAATGAGCAGTTCTTC.

The V call is TRBV11-2, the J call TRBJ2-5; 9 bases are a match to TRBD1. CDR3 length: 18 amino acids. Germline loops: CDR1 SGHAT, CDR2 FQNNGV. Losses at the gene ends were 8 bases for V and 1 base for J; bases not matched to a gene: 17. This CDR3 reads CASRPAYGTGPLQETQYF. The CDR3 DNA reads as TGTGCCAGCCGTCCAGCTTACGGGACAGGGCCCCTCCAAGAGACCCAGTACTTC.

The chain employs TRBV4-3 and TRBJ2-2, with a tentative D call TRBD1 (6 bases). Germline assignment: CDR1 LGHNA and CDR2 YSLEER. V lost 0 bases and J 3 bases, leaving 17 bases between the germline ends. The CDR3 is 18 amino acids. The CDR3 bases are TGCGCCAGCAGCCAAGATTCCCGACAGGCGAGGTACACCGGGGAGCTGTTTTTT. Translated: CASSQDSRQARYTGELFF.

The J gene is TRBJ2-7, the V gene TRBV5-1; weak D call: TRBD1 (7 bases). V was pared by 0 bases and J by 4 bases, with 26 bases between. Germline V lookup: CDR1 SGHRS, CDR2 YFSETQ. The CDR3 is 19 amino acids. CDR3 protein: CASSLATGYSNSGVYEQYF. CDR3 nucleotide sequence: TGCGCCAGCAGCTTGGCGACAGGGTATTCTAATTCGGGGGTTTACGAGCAGTACTTC.

The chain couples TRBV19 to TRBJ1-1, with 11 bases matching TRBD1. J was trimmed by 1 base and V by 4 bases; bases with no gene match: 2. The germline CDR1 and CDR2 sequences are LNHDA and SQIVND (reference sequence). The length of the CDR3 is 15 residues. This chain's CDR3 is CASSRTGGANTEAFF. The CDR3 DNA reads as TGTGCCAGTAGTAGGACAGGGGGCGCGAACACTGAAGCTTTCTTT.

This clone showed up just once. The chain has TRBV7-9 and TRBJ2-3, with 7 nucleotides matching TRBD2. The CDR3 runs 17 residues. The V gene end was trimmed by 4 bases and the J gene end by 5 bases; junction bases not matched to a gene: 15. Germline V gene data show CDR1 as SEHNR and CDR2 as FQNEAQ (reference sequence). The CDR3 is CASSSRGEGREVDTQYF. The CDR3 bases are TGTGCCAGCAGCTCCCGCGGGGAGGGCCGGGAGGTAGATACGCAGTATTTT.

Judged by abundance, this clone is large. The J gene is TRBJ1-2, the V gene TRBV7-8; D not certain. The CDR3 runs 14 residues. The ends were cut back, 0 bases at V and 4 bases at J, with 9 bases in the middle. The germline V gene encodes CDR1 SGHVS and CDR2 FQNEAQ. The CDR3 sequence is CASSLALAAYGYTF. The CDR3 nucleotides read TGTGCCAGCAGCTTAGCGCTGGCAGCCTATGGCTACACCTTC.

The rearrangement uses TRBV2 and TRBJ1-2; D is ambiguous. The germline V and J ends were trimmed by 3 bases and 3 bases, with 5 bases remaining between them. Germline V gene sequence: CDR1 SNHLY, CDR2 FYNNEI. This CDR3 has 12 amino acids. The DNA for the CDR3 is TGTGCCAGCAGTGATGTCGACTATGGCTACACCTTC. Its translation: CASSDVDYGYTF.

This chain connects TRBV6-4 to TRBJ2-3, with 12 bases aligning to TRBD2. The J segment lost 1 base and the V segment lost 4 bases, leaving 0 bases of the junction unmatched. The CDR3 has 15 residues. In germline, CDR1 is MRHNA, CDR2 SNTAGT. CDR3 bases: TGTGCCAGCAGTGGGACTAGCGGGGGCACAGATACGCAGTATTTT. Translating gives CASSGTSGGTDTQYF.

V usage is TRBV29-1 and J usage is TRBJ1-1; no firm D call. The CDR3 covers 14 residues. The germline CDR1 and CDR2 sequences are SQVTM and ANQGSEA. V dropped 6 bases and J dropped 4 bases, with 18 bases sitting between them. The CDR3 DNA follows: TGCAGCGTAACACCTATGGGAGACGGCACTGAAGCTTTCTTT. Its protein is CSVTPMGDGTEAFF. Combining the CDR3 with reference TRBV29-1 and TRBJ1-1 gives the whole variable domain SAVISQKPSRDICQRGTSLTIQCQVDSQVTMMFWYRQQPGQSLTLIATANQGSEATYESGFVIDKFPISRPNLTFSTLTVSNMSPEDSSIYLCSVTPMGDGTEAFFGQGTRLTVV.

The chain couples TRBV7-6 to TRBJ1-1; 8 positions agree with TRBD1. V lost 5 bases, J lost 5 bases, and 10 bases stayed unmatched. Looked up from germline, CDR1 is SGHVS and CDR2 is FNYEAQ. This CDR3 region has 15 residues. Here the CDR3 DNA reads TGTGCCAGCAGCGTATCAGGGGGCATAGGGACTGAAGCTTTCTTT. Its protein product is CASSVSGGIGTEAFF.

The rearrangement uses TRBV20-1 and TRBJ2-7; D not resolved. The CDR3 consists of 11 residues. Per the germline V gene, CDR1 is DFQATT and CDR2 is SNEGSKA (reference sequence). V was pared by 5 bases and J by 2 bases, with 7 bases between. CDR3 in amino acids: CSAELTYEQYF. CDR3 DNA: TGCAGTGCTGAATTAACCTACGAGCAGTACTTC.

The V call is TRBV6-4, the J call TRBJ2-7, with D perhaps TRBD2 (5 bases). V was pared by 11 bases and J by 4 bases, with 21 bases between. The V gene's germline CDR1 is MRHNA and CDR2 SNTAGT. The CDR3 is 14 residues long. CDR3 protein: CAAVLGERLYEQYF. DNA of the CDR3: TGTGCCGCGGTCCTTGGGGAGCGCCTTTACGAGCAGTACTTC.

V usage is TRBV5-4 and J usage is TRBJ1-4; the match to TRBD1 covers 9 bases. V was clipped by 4 bases and J by 5 bases; unmatched bases: 6. The CDR3 extends over 15 amino acids. The germline V gene has CDR1 SGHNT and CDR2 YYREEE (reference sequence). The CDR3 spells CASSPEGTGNEKLFF. In DNA, the CDR3 is TGTGCCAGCAGCCCGGAAGGGACAGGGAATGAAAAACTGTTTTTT.

This chain links TRBV7-2 with TRBJ2-2; D unclear. This CDR3 comprises 12 residues. The germline gives CDR1 SGHTA, CDR2 FQGNSA. V was trimmed by 4 bases and J by 5 bases, leaving 5 bases between them. CDR3 nucleotides: TGTGCCAGCAGCTACGGAACCGGGGAGCTGTTTTTT. Its protein is CASSYGTGELFF.

This clone was counted only a few times. V is TRBV5-1 and J is TRBJ2-7; 7 bases map to TRBD1. Germline CDR1 reads SGHRS; CDR2 reads YFSETQ. The CDR3 totals 15 residues. Trimming cost V 4 bases and J 3 bases; bases outside gene matches: 10. The CDR3 DNA reads TGCGCCAGCAGCCAGCGACAGGGATCGGGCTACGAGCAGTACTTC. Protein sequence: CASSQRQGSGYEQYF.